Here is one TCR beta chain with its context. In this sample, this clone turned up once. Its antigen is still unknown. Per-base qualities were not stored, and no clone one base away is much larger. The cohort consisted of 650 to 700 healthy bone marrow donors. Cohort members were all nominally healthy when sampled, although unrecorded immune exposures were likely present. The donor tested CMV seropositive and was one of the 289 seropositive cohort members. A peripheral blood sample was collected from each donor, and TCR beta sequencing was performed on peripheral blood mononuclear cells. Genomic DNA extraction from the blood cell samples was performed with the Qiagen DNeasy Blood Extraction Kit. Receptor amplification or capture employed the immunoSEQ multiplex PCR assay. For the multiplex PCR, a mixture combining 60 forward primers for TCR Vbeta segments and 13 reverse primers for TCR Jbeta segments was used. A multiplex PCR assay on genomic DNA amplified the CDR3 region of rearranged TCR beta genes. The amplified TCR beta libraries were sequenced on the Illumina HiSeq System as 87-base-pair reads. On the authors' methods: In a later analysis, tens of millions of unique TCR beta chains were counted across the 650 to 700 repertoires, and roughly 9.9 million of these chains were shared by at least two donors. Raw reads were error-corrected and collapsed into unique sequences by a nearest-neighbor algorithm in which closely related sequences were merged to remove PCR and sequencing errors. Alignment of CDR3 sequences to IMGT reference sequences was used to assign V, D and J gene segments. Each retained sequence needed at least a six-nucleotide match to both a V gene segment and a J gene segment. A rearrangement counted as productive if the CDR3 had no stop codons and remained in frame with V and J, and every other rearrangement counted as non-productive. CDR3 was defined by IMGT convention, running from the second conserved V-encoded cysteine to the conserved J-encoded phenylalanine. Sequences without an unambiguous match to a single V gene segment were excluded from the earlier analysis of almost 600 of the donors. In an earlier analysis of 500 to 750 of the donors, V segments were called functional above 56.7% productive rearrangements and were called segregating when the between-donor standard deviation exceeded 5%. A statistical classification framework was built for diagnosing cytomegalovirus status from the catalog of TCR beta chain sequences. V and J gene assignment, in a later analysis, came from comparing TCR nucleotide sequences with IMGT/GENE-DB human TR gene sequences. A later analysis assigned CDR3 sequences and most-parsimonious VDJ recombination scenarios with the TCRdist pipeline. In a later analysis, each TCR beta chain was defined by its CDR3 amino acid sequence together with its V-gene family, and reads without a unique V-gene family were excluded. In a later analysis, nearly 600 highly shared, low-generation-probability nucleotide sequences were removed to address suspected cross-contamination and a sequencing artifact. In a later analysis, a clonal expansion index for each public chain was calculated from normalized within-repertoire ranks of inferred template counts. In a later analysis, generation probabilities were computed using a VDJ recombination model fitted to out-of-frame rearrangements, and the results were checked against IGoR. In a later analysis, TCR-TCR, TCR-HLA and TCR-CMV co-occurrence was scored with hypergeometric tests, and a repertoire-size bias correction was applied to TCR pairs. In a later analysis, false discovery rates were estimated by permuting HLA or CMV assignments 20 times. A later analysis grouped co-occurring TCRs with DBSCAN, adding TCRdist sequence similarity when clustering within HLA-allele-positive subsets. Co-occurrence clustering excluded repertoires with fewer than 30,000 or more than 120,000 public chains, plus five with anomalous nucleotide sharing. TCRdb carries this immuneACCESS record with in-frame sequences only. Its versions omit some clonotypes, under half of them owing to an unresolved V gene in the studies checked, with the rest unexplained. The V and J calls and clone size are taken from that table; D and trimming were inferred from the DNA. This sample gives over 95,000 clones in total; 70% to 80% of them show up just once. Of the sample, 10% to 15% is held by the ten largest clones.

This entry belongs to a study of cytomegalovirus exposure and HLA in healthy donors (dated by TCRdb to about 2017). Looking at the study overall: An earlier analysis of more than 550 of the donors reported under 300 Gb of sequence data and 117 million unique TCR beta sequences obtained from approximately 180 million T cells. A later genetic analysis took genome-wide SNP genotypes for 398 of the 666 donors and used that subset as a discovery cohort. The number of donors typed differed by locus, with roughly 629-640 for A, B, C, DRB1 and DQB1, 522 for DQA1, about 610 for DPA1, and 472 for DPB1. Every discovery cohort repertoire had been produced on one sequencing platform. Besides the first cohort of roughly 700 subjects, a separate validation cohort made up of roughly 120 different subjects was used. Rather than using new phenotypic data, the later analysis identified candidate immune exposures from TCR beta sequences and from how often those sequences occurred across donors. Approximately 300 gigabases of sequencing data and roughly 81 million unique TCR sequences made up an early release that covered several hundred HLA-typed donors. A later analysis re-analyzed previously published TCR beta repertoires from 550 to 700 donors and added high-resolution HLA genotyping to study TCR occurrence patterns. In an earlier analysis of 500 to 650 of the donors, high-throughput TCR beta sequencing was used to judge whether each TCR beta V gene segment behaved as functional or pseudogenic. The study used immunosequencing to profile the T cell repertoires of around 600 subjects and linked those repertoires to cytomegalovirus serostatus. Roughly 5 DR-DQ haplotypes were treated as single units for association and clustering because of strong linkage in the cohort. Alongside the repertoire data, information on donor age, sex, ethnicity and CMV serostatus was compiled. Class I and class II HLA loci were covered by the typing at four-digit resolution. Among about 400 genotyped donors of the cohort, an average of approximately 200,000 unique TCR beta nucleotide sequences was sequenced per donor, of which about 18% were non-productive. The study was designed to test whether signatures of past pathogen exposure could be identified by cataloging public T cell receptors. To predict cytomegalovirus infection status, the study combined high-throughput TCR immunosequencing, statistical association of individual TCRs with disease status, and machine learning. The genetic ancestry cluster associated with self-reported Caucasian donors included 81% of the approximately 400 genotyped donors. Beyond this particular receptor, the publication reports: Only TCR beta chains were sequenced in this cohort, and the absence of alpha or paired-chain data limited detectable features. HLA typing was unavailable for some donors at each locus, so association tests used only the typed subset. In a later analysis, the rate of TCR association differed among HLA loci, with DRB1 alleles having the most associated TCRs and HLA-C alleles having the fewest. The only immune exposure information available for the cohort was CMV serostatus. In a later analysis, several top co-occurrence clusters were reported to appear linked to parvovirus B19, influenza, CMV and Epstein-Barr virus. A further reported finding was that TCR beta sequences accurately predicted the HLA-A and HLA-B alleles for most subjects in the first cohort. In a later analysis, HLA-associated TCR beta chains showed more clonal expansion and lower generation probabilities than non-associated chains that were equally common. A total of fewer than 200 TCR beta chains were listed by the study as associated with cytomegalovirus. According to a later genetic analysis, donors in an Asian-associated ancestry cluster had fewer N-insertions in productive TCRs than the approximately 700-donor mean. The 87-base-pair reads could not distinguish some IMGT-functional V segments, including TRBV6-2 and TRBV6-3, so those segments were excluded. The sequencing pipeline was judged likely to have produced a cluster of highly shared sequence variants as a technical artifact. According to a later analysis, most CMV-associated TCR beta chains appeared to be HLA-restricted, and the HLA associations seemed to be driven largely by CMV exposure. The earlier analysis of 587 of the donors excluded over 15 rarely observed V segments, including chromosome 9 orphons, because counts were too low. When HLA alleles, especially DR and DQ, strongly co-occurred, attributing TCR associations to individual alleles was difficult. A later analysis associated 16,951 TCR beta sequences with specific HLA alleles at a false discovery rate of 0.05. A later genetic analysis associated a missense DCLRE1C variant with V-gene and J-gene trimming of TCR beta chains, and an independent cohort replicated the association. Cytomegalovirus status was reported to be diagnosed by the classifier with high specificity and sensitivity in both the original and validation cohorts. It was suggested by the authors that the approach could potentially be generalized to other disease states and immunological phenotypes. Presence/absence analyses assumed roughly uniform sequencing depth across donors, an assumption that may not hold. In an earlier analysis of 587 of the donors, most TCR beta V segments appeared in productive rearrangements about 87% or about 30% of the time, broadly matching IMGT annotations. In vitro tests confirmed that three of the cytomegalovirus-associated TCR beta chains recognize cytomegalovirus antigens. While some public TCRs were present in many individuals, most TCR sequences turned up only very rarely across donors. Linkage disequilibrium might explain the correlated functional status among segregating V segments, but an unknown experimental factor could not be ruled out.

The V end loses 4 bases and the J end loses 3 bases, and a stretch of 10 bases separates them. The CDR3 has 13 amino acids, counting the end cysteine and phenylalanine. The CDR3 DNA has 39 bases and is translated from base 1. The germline V gene provides CDR1 SGHRS and CDR2 YFSETQ. Sequencing was done on a sample of PBMCs. This chain is built from TRBV5-1 and TRBJ1-1; TRBD1 might be the D gene, on 6 matching bases. The TCR was taken from a woman aged 40 to 49 in good health and CMV-seropositive. The nucleotides read TGCGCCAGCAGCATACAGGGTTACACTGAAGCTTTCTTT. This gives the protein CASSIQGYTEAFF.